The rows below give T cell receptor beta chains drawn from one sample of a study of T cells after yellow fever vaccination. TCRdb called the 5' RACE reads again in MiXCR, with one record for every CDR3 protein. This sample has about 550,000 distinct CDR3 sequences, with over 15% found just once. The specimen comprised PBMCs, sampled 15 days after the yellow fever booster vaccination. These receptors were collected from a man younger than 40 who received the YFV17D yellow fever vaccine. Each CDR3 is given with its conserved first and last residue. The D gene is left open where the match is weak. Rows may omit the clone size; those that give it use once, few, many or a size class.

cdr3_nt: TGTGCCAGCAAGGAAACGTGGGCCGGAAGAGATACGCAGTATTTT
cdr3_aa: CASKETWAGRDTQYF
clone_size: .
v_call: TRBV2
j_call: TRBJ2-3
d_call: .

cdr3_nt: TGTGCCAGGCTAATAGGTGGCTGTGGCTACAATGAGCAGTTCTTC
cdr3_aa: CARLIGGCGYNEQFF
clone_size: .
v_call: TRBV21-1
j_call: TRBJ2-1
d_call: .

cdr3_nt: TGTGCCAGCGAATCCTACAATGAGCAGTTCTTC
cdr3_aa: CASESYNEQFF
clone_size: few
v_call: TRBV6-2/TRBV6-3
j_call: TRBJ2-1
d_call: .

cdr3_nt: TGTGCCAGCAGAATAGCCAGAGCGAACACCGGGGAGCTGTTTTTT
cdr3_aa: CASRIARANTGELFF
clone_size: .
v_call: TRBV7-9
j_call: TRBJ2-2
d_call: .

cdr3_nt: TGTGCCACCAGCACGCGCGGGACAGGGGACTACGAGCAGTACTTC
cdr3_aa: CATSTRGTGDYEQYF
clone_size: .
v_call: TRBV15
j_call: TRBJ2-7
d_call: TRBD1

cdr3_nt: TGCAGTGCTAGAAGAACTAGCGGGGCCTTCTCCTACGAGCAGTACTTC
cdr3_aa: CSARRTSGAFSYEQYF
clone_size: few
v_call: TRBV20-1
j_call: TRBJ2-7
d_call: TRBD2

cdr3_nt: TGTGCCAGCAGCGGGGGACTAGCGACAGATACGCAGTATTTT
cdr3_aa: CASSGGLATDTQYF
clone_size: .
v_call: TRBV9
j_call: TRBJ2-3
d_call: TRBD2

cdr3_nt: TGTGCCAGCTCACCTAAAACACGACGCGGGTACAATGAGCAGTTCTTC
cdr3_aa: CASSPKTRRGYNEQFF
clone_size: .
v_call: TRBV18
j_call: TRBJ2-1
d_call: .

cdr3_nt: TGCAGTGCTAAGGGACTGTACAATGAGCAGTTCTTC
cdr3_aa: CSAKGLYNEQFF
clone_size: few
v_call: TRBV20-1
j_call: TRBJ2-1
d_call: .

cdr3_nt: TGTGCCAGCAGTTACGGGCTAGGAACACAAGAGACCCAGTACTTC
cdr3_aa: CASSYGLGTQETQYF
clone_size: .
v_call: TRBV6-5
j_call: TRBJ2-5
d_call: .

cdr3_nt: TGTGCCAGCAGCTCCCGTCCGGCTGGGTTCTACAATGAGCAGTTCTTC
cdr3_aa: CASSSRPAGFYNEQFF
clone_size: few
v_call: TRBV11-2
j_call: TRBJ2-1
d_call: .